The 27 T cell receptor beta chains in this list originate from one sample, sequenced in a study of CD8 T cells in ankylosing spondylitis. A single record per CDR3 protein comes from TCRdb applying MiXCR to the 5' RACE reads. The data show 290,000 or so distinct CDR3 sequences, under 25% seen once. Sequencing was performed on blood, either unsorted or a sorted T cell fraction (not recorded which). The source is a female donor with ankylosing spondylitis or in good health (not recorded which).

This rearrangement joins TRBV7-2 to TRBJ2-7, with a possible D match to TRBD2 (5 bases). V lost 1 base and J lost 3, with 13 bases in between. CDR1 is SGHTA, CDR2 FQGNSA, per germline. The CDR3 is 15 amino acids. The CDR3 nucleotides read TGTGCCAGCAGCTTAGGAGGACTCCCGGGCTACGAGCAGTACTTC. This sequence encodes CASSLGGLPGYEQYF.

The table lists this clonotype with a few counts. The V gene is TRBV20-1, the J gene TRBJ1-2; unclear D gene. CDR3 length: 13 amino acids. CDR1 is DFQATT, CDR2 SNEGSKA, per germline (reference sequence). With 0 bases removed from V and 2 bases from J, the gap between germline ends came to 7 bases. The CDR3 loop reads CSARDKRNYGYTF. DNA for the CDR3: TGCAGTGCTAGAGATAAGAGAAACTATGGCTACACCTTC.

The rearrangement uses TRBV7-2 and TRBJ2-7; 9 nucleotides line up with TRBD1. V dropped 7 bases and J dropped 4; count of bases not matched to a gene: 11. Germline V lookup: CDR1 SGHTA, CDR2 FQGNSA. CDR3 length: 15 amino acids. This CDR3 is CASTVQQGAGYEQYF. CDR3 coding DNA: TGTGCCAGCACCGTCCAACAGGGGGCGGGATACGAGCAGTACTTC.

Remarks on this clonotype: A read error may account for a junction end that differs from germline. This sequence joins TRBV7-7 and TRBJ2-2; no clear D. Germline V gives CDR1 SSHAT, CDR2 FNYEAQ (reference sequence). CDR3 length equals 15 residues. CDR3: CASSPKSGNTGELFF. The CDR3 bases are TGTGCTAGCAGCCCCAAGTCTGGGAACACCGGGGAGCTGTTTTTT.

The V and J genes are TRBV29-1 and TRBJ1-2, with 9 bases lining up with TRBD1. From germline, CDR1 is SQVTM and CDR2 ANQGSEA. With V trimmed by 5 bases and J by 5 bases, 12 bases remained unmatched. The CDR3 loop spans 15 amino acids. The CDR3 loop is CSVSTTTGTGYGYTF. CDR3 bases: TGCAGCGTTTCTACTACTACCGGGACAGGGTATGGCTACACCTTC.

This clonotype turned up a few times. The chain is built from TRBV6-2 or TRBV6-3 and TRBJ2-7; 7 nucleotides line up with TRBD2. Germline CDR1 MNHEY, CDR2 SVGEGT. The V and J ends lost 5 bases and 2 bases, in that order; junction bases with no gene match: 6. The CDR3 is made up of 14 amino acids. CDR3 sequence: CASSPGLPPYEQYF. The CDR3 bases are TGTGCCAGCAGTCCGGGACTACCCCCCTACGAGCAGTACTTC.

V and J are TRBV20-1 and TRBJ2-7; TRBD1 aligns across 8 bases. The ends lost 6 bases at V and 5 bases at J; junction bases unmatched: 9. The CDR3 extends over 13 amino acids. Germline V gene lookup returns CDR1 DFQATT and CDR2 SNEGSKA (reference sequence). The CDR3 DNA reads TGCAGTGCCCTGGGGCAGGGGGCTCACGAGCAGTACTTC. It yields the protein CSALGQGAHEQYF.

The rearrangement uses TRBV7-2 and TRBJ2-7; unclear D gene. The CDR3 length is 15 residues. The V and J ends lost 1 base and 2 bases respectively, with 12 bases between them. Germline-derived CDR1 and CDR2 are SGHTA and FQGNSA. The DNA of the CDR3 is TGTGCCAGCAGCTTAGAGGCGATAAACACCTACGAGCAGTACTTC. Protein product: CASSLEAINTYEQYF.

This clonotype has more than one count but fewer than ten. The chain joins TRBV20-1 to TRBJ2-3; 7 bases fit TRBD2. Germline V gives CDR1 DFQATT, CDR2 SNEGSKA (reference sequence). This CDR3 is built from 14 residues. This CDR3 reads CSPRPSGRGDTQYF. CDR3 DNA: TGCAGCCCACGGCCTAGCGGAAGAGGAGATACGCAGTATTTT.

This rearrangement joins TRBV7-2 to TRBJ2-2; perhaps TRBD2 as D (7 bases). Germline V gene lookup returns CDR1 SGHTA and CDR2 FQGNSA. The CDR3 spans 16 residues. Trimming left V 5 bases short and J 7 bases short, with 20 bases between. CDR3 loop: CASSRWRGGRDGELFF. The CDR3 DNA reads TGTGCCAGCAGCCGTTGGAGGGGGGGGCGCGACGGGGAGCTGTTTTTT. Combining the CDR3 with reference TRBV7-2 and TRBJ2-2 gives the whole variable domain GAGVSQSPSNKVTEKGKDVELRCDPISGHTALYWYRQSLGQGLEFLIYFQGNSAPDKSGLPSDRFSAERTGGSVSTLTIQRTQQEDSAVYLCASSRWRGGRDGELFFGEGSRLTVL.

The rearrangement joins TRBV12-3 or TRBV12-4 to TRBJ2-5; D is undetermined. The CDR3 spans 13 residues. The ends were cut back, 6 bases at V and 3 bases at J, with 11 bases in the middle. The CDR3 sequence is CASSLTTKETQYF. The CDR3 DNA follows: TGTGCCAGCAGCCTCACCACAAAAGAGACCCAGTACTTC.

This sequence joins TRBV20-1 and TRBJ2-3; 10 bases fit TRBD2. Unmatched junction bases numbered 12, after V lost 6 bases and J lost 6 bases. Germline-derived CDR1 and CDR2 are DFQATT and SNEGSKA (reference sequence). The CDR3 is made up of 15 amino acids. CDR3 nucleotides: TGCAGTGCCACTCCTAGCGGGAGAGGAGGGGATACGCAGTATTTT. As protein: CSATPSGRGGDTQYF.

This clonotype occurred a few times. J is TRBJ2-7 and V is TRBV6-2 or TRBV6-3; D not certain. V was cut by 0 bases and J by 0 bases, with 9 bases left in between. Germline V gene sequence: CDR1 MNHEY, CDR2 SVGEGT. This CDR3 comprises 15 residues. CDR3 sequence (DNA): TGTGCCAGCAGTTACTCGATCAGGAGCTCCTACGAGCAGTACTTC. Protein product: CASSYSIRSSYEQYF.

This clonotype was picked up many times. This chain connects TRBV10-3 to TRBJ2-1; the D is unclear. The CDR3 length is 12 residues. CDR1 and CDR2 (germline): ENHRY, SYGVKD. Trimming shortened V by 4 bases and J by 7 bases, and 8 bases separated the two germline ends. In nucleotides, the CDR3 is TGTGCCATCAGTGGGTCTAGTAATGAGCAGTTCTTC. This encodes CAISGSSNEQFF.

The CDR3 sequence is CASSSSFGGVEETQYF. CDR3 DNA: TGTGCCAGCAGTTCGTCATTCGGGGGAGTAGAAGAGACCCAGTACTTC. The chain couples TRBV12-3 or TRBV12-4 to TRBJ2-5, with D perhaps TRBD2 (6 bases). The V and J ends lost 4 bases and 3 bases respectively, with 18 bases between them. This CDR3 is built from 16 residues.

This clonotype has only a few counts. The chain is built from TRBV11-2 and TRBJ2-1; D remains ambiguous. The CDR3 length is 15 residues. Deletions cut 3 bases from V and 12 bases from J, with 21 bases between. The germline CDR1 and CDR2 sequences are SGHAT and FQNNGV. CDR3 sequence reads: CASSLGRFNWSAQFF. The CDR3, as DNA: TGTGCCAGCAGCTTGGGCCGGTTCAATTGGTCGGCGCAGTTCTTC.

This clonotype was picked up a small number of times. The DNA of the CDR3 is TGCAGTGCTAGAGATAAAAGGGATACGCAGTATTTT. Encoded protein: CSARDKRDTQYF. The J gene is TRBJ2-3, the V gene TRBV20-1, with D hard to call. The CDR3 has 12 residues. Germline CDR1 reads DFQATT; CDR2 reads SNEGSKA (reference sequence). Trimming left V 0 bases short and J 6 bases short, with 7 bases between.

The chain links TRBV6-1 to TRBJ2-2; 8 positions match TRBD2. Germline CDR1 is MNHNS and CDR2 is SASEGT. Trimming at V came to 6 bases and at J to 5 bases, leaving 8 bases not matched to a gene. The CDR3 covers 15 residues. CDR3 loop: CASSRSGSATGELFF. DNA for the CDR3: TGTGCCAGCAGCCGAAGCGGGAGTGCGACCGGGGAGCTGTTTTTT.

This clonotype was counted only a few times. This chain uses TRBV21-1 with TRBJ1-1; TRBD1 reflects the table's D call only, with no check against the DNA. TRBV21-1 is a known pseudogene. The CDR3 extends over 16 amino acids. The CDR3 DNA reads TGTGCCAGCAGCAAAGCTTATGACAGGGATGGAGCTGAAGCTTTCTTT. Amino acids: CASSKAYDRDGAEAFF.

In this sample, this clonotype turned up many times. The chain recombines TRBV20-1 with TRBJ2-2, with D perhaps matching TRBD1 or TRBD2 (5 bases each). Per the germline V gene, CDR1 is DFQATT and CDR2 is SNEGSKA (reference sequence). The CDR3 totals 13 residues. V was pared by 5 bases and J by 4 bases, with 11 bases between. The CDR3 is CSASGTATGELFF. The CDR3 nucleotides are TGCAGTGCTTCCGGGACGGCCACCGGGGAGCTGTTTTTT.

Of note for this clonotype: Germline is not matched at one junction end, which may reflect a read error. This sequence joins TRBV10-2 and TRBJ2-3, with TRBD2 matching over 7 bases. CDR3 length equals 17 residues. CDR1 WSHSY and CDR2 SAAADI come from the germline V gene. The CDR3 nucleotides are TGCGCCAGCAGTGCCTCGGAGGGAGCGGGAAGCAAAGATACGCAGTATTTT. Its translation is CASSASEGAGSKDTQYF.

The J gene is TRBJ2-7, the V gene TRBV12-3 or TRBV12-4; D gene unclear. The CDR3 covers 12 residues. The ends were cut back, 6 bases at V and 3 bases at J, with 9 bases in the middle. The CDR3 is CASRSDFYEQYF. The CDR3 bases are TGTGCCAGCAGATCCGACTTCTACGAGCAGTACTTC.

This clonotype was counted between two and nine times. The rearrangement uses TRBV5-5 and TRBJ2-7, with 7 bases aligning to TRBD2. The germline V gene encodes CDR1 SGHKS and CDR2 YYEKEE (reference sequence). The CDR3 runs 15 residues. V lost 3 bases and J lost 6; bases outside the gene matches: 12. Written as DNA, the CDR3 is TGTGCCAGCAGCTCTCTAGCGGACGTCCAGGGCGAGCAGTACTTC. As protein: CASSSLADVQGEQYF. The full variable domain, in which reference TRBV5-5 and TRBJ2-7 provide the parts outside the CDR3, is DAGVTQSPTHLIKTRGQQVTLRCSPISGHKSVSWYQQVLGQGPQFIFQYYEKEERGRGNFPDRFSARQFPNYSSELNVNALLLGDSALYLCASSSLADVQGEQYFGPGTRLTVT.

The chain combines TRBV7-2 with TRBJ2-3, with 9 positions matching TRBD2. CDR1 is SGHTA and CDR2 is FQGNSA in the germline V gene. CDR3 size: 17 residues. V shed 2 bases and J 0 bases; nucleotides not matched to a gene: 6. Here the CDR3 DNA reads TGTGCCAGCAGCTTACTGGCTAGCGGGGAGAGCACAGATACGCAGTATTTT. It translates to CASSLLASGESTDTQYF.

CDR3 loop: CASSPGLAEHTGELFF. The CDR3 DNA follows: TGTGCCAGCAGTCCGGGACTAGCGGAGCACACCGGGGAGCTGTTTTTT. The chain has TRBV6-1 and TRBJ2-2, with 11 bases lining up with TRBD2. Losses at the gene ends were 5 bases for V and 3 bases for J; bases not matched to a gene: 5. The CDR3 has 16 residues. Per germline, CDR1 MNHNS and CDR2 SASEGT.

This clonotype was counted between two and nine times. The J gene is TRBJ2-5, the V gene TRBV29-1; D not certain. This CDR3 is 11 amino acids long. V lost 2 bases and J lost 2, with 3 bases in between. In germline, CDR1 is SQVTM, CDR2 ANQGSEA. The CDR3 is CSVEPQETQYF. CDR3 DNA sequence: TGCAGCGTTGAACCGCAAGAGACCCAGTACTTC.

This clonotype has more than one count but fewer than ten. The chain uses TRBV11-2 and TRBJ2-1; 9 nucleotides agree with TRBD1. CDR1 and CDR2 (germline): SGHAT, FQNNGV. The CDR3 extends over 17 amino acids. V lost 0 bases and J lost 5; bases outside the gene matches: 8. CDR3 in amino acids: CASSLDRGTGLNNEQFF. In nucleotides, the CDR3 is TGTGCCAGCAGCTTAGATCGAGGGACAGGGCTTAACAATGAGCAGTTCTTC.